Shown below are 20 T cell receptor beta chains from a single sample sequenced in a study of regulatory T cells in long-lasting Graves disease. The time point here: persistent/refractory GD, antithyroid drugs over 5 years with positive TRAb. The authors made the TCR library using RNA they extracted from PBMCs. The TCR beta library used iRepertoire HTBI primers with Arm-PCR amplification of CDR3. TCRdb passed the multiplex PCR reads through MiXCR, listing each CDR3 protein once. Of about 470,000 distinct CDR3 sequences in the sample, less than 25% are singletons; the top ten hold less than 9%. The material sequenced was peripheral blood mononuclear cells (PBMCs), taken when the disease was refractory, from a patient treated with antithyroid drugs. The receptor source for this set is a female donor with Graves disease.

The table lists this clonotype with many counts. V gene TRBV28 combines with J gene TRBJ1-5; D ambiguous. CDR1 and CDR2 (germline): MDHEN, SYDVKM. The V gene lost 7 bases and the J gene lost 5 bases, with 12 bases spanning the gap. This CDR3 comprises 13 residues. CDR3 coding DNA: TGTGCCAGCAAATCCGGGTTTGATCAGCCCCAGCATTTT. It is translated as CASKSGFDQPQHF.

The chain links TRBV9 to TRBJ2-3; 10 nucleotides match TRBD2. Looked up from germline, CDR1 is SGDLS and CDR2 is YYNGEE. V gave up 5 bases and J gave up 1 base; unmatched junction bases: 4. This CDR3 comprises 15 residues. The CDR3 DNA follows: TGTGCCAGCAGAGGTGGACTAGCGGGCACAGATACGCAGTATTTT. Translation: CASRGGLAGTDTQYF.

V is TRBV20-1 and J is TRBJ2-7; 7 nucleotides line up with TRBD2. Germline values: CDR1 DFQATT, CDR2 SNEGSKA (reference sequence). After removal of 4 bases from V and 0 bases from J, the junction contained 6 bases not matched to a gene. The CDR3 is 14 residues long. Here the CDR3 reads CSAKRDEGSYEQYF. The CDR3 nucleotides read TGCAGTGCTAAGCGGGATGAGGGCTCCTACGAGCAGTACTTC.

CDR3: CASSWVGNTIYF. CDR3 sequence (DNA): TGTGCCAGCAGTTGGGTGGGAAACACCATATATTTT. The rearrangement joins TRBV11-2 to TRBJ1-3; unclear D gene. The CDR3 spans 12 residues. The ends were cut back, 6 bases at V and 4 bases at J, with 7 bases in the middle. CDR1 and CDR2 (germline): SGHAT, FQNNGV. Based on the CDR3 plus reference TRBV11-2 and TRBJ1-3, the full variable domain is EAGVAQSPRYKIIEKRQSVAFWCNPISGHATLYWYQQILGQGPKLLIQFQNNGVVDDSQLPKDRFSAERLKGVDSTLKIQPAKLEDSAVYLCASSWVGNTIYFGEGSWLTVV.

At least ten counts were recorded for this clonotype. The chain links TRBV28 to TRBJ2-5; D not certain. This CDR3 region has 14 residues. Germline V lookup: CDR1 MDHEN, CDR2 SYDVKM. V was clipped by 6 bases and J by 1 base, with 12 bases between them. In nucleotides, the CDR3 is TGTGCCAGCAGGGGGTGGACGCTCCAAGAGACCCAGTACTTC. This sequence encodes CASRGWTLQETQYF.

There are many counts of this clonotype. This sequence joins TRBV15 and TRBJ1-2, with D hard to call. This CDR3 is 16 amino acids long. The V end was cut by 0 bases, the J end by 8 bases, with 19 bases between. In germline, CDR1 is LNHNV, CDR2 YYDKDF (reference sequence). For the CDR3, the DNA is TGTGCCACCAGCAGAGAGGTAGTCTCGGGCGTGAACGGCTACACCTTC. It specifies CATSREVVSGVNGYTF.

This chain uses TRBV19 with TRBJ2-2; D call uncertain. Germline CDR1 is LNHDA and CDR2 is SQIVND (reference sequence). The CDR3 is made up of 13 amino acids. Trimming left V 9 bases short and J 7 bases short, with 15 bases between. CDR3 nucleotides: TGTGCCAGCCCGGCGCAGTACATCGGGGAGCTGTTTTTT. This translates into CASPAQYIGELFF.

About this clonotype itself: The junction differs from germline at one of its ends, possibly a read error. The rearrangement uses TRBV19 and TRBJ2-5, with D unclear. This CDR3 spans 13 amino acids. Germline V gene sequence: CDR1 LNHDA, CDR2 SQIVND (reference sequence). For the CDR3, the DNA is TGTGCCCGTAGTGGACGGTCTCAGGAGACCCAGTACTTC. Amino acid sequence: CARSGRSQETQYF. Full variable domain (rest looked up from reference TRBV19 and TRBJ2-5): DGGITQSPKYLFRKEGQNVTLSCEQNLNHDAMYWYRQDPGQGLRLIYYSQIVNDFQKGDIAEGYSVSREKKESFPLTVTSAQKNPTAFYLCARSGRSQETQYFGPGTRLLVL.

This clonotype was seen repeatedly, ten times or more. The chain couples TRBV2 to TRBJ1-5, with D hard to call. Germline loops: CDR1 SNHLY, CDR2 FYNNEI. V was trimmed by 7 bases and J by 7 bases, leaving 14 bases between them. CDR3 length: 13 residues. As DNA, the CDR3 is TGTGCCAGCATGTGGAGTCTGGGCCAGCCCCAGCATTTT. This encodes CASMWSLGQPQHF.

This clonotype was recorded at least ten times. The chain recombines TRBV29-1 with TRBJ2-5; D may be TRBD2 (6 bases). Trimming pared 7 bases from V and 9 bases from J, leaving 21 bases between. Germline V gene sequence: CDR1 SQVTM, CDR2 ANQGSEA. CDR3 length equals 13 residues. The CDR3, as DNA: TGCAGCGCTGGGGGGATTTTGCAGGAAGCCCAGTACTTC. Protein: CSAGGILQEAQYF.

This clonotype was found many times. The V call is TRBV29-1, the J call TRBJ1-2, with unresolved D. Deletions cut 2 bases from V and 4 bases from J, with 5 bases between. This CDR3 spans 11 amino acids. Germline assignment: CDR1 SQVTM and CDR2 ANQGSEA. The CDR3 protein is CSVEHRYGYTF. The CDR3 DNA reads TGCAGCGTTGAACACCGCTATGGCTACACCTTC.

Note on this clonotype: Only one base separates this from a far larger clonotype, so it likely reflects a read error. The CDR3 DNA follows: TGTGCCAGCAGCTTAGAGTCGCGACACCCCTACGAGCAGTACTTC. The encoded protein is CASSLESRHPYEQYF. This rearrangement joins TRBV7-2 to TRBJ2-7; D is uncertain. Per germline, CDR1 SGHTA and CDR2 FQGNSA. V shed 1 base and J shed 2 bases, with 12 bases lying between them. This CDR3 spans 15 amino acids.

The chain joins TRBV6-1 to TRBJ1-3; 8 nucleotides line up with TRBD1. CDR3 length: 16 residues. Germline lookup yields CDR1 MNHNS and CDR2 SASEGT. Trimming cost V 4 bases and J 2 bases; bases outside gene matches: 7. The DNA for the CDR3 is TGTGCCAGCAGTGGGTCGCAGGGGGCGCCTGGAAACACCATATATTTT. This encodes CASSGSQGAPGNTIYF.

At least ten counts were recorded for this clonotype. This chain joins TRBV6-5 and TRBJ2-2; D is unresolved. Germline V gives CDR1 MNHEY, CDR2 SVGAGI. The V end was cut by 0 bases, the J end by 3 bases, with 5 bases between. The CDR3 covers 14 residues. The CDR3 bases are TGTGCCAGCAGTTACTCGGTAGACACCGGGGAGCTGTTTTTT. This gives the protein CASSYSVDTGELFF.

This clonotype showed up many times. V is TRBV28 and J is TRBJ2-7; no clear D gene. V was cut by 3 bases and J by 0 bases, with 9 bases left in between. The CDR3 runs to 14 residues. The germline CDR1 and CDR2 sequences are MDHEN and SYDVKM. The CDR3 DNA is TGTGCCAGCAGTTTCGGTAGGGTCTCCTACGAGCAGTACTTC. It yields the protein CASSFGRVSYEQYF. The variable domain in full, completed from reference TRBV28 and TRBJ2-7, reads DVKVTQSSRYLVKRTGEKVFLECVQDMDHENMFWYRQDPGLGLRLIYFSYDVKMKEKGDIPEGYSVSREKKERFSLILESASTNQTSMYLCASSFGRVSYEQYFGPGTRLTVT.

The chain links TRBV14 to TRBJ2-3, with TRBD2 matching over 9 bases. The CDR3 is 15 amino acids. CDR1 and CDR2 (germline): SGHDN, FVKESK. V trimming: 5 bases; J trimming: 4 bases; junction bases outside the gene matches: 7. Written as DNA, the CDR3 is TGTGCCAGCAGCATCCTAGCGGGATGGGCAGATACGCAGTATTTT. It encodes CASSILAGWADTQYF.

At least ten counts were recorded for this clonotype. The V gene is TRBV24-1, the J gene TRBJ1-2, with 8 bases identical to TRBD1. Per the germline V gene, CDR1 is KGHDR and CDR2 is SFDVKD. Germline trimming cut 4 bases from V and 2 bases from J; bases unmatched to any gene: 2. The CDR3 has 14 residues. DNA for the CDR3: TGTGCCACCAGTGAATGGGACAGGAACTATGGCTACACCTTC. It codes for CATSEWDRNYGYTF.

The rearrangement links TRBV14 to TRBJ2-1, with D possibly TRBD2 on 5 matching bases. CDR1 is SGHDN, CDR2 FVKESK, per germline. CDR3 length: 15 amino acids. Trimming removed 4 bases at V and 7 bases at J, with 17 bases between. Written as DNA, the CDR3 is TGTGCCAGCAGCCCCCTCGGTCGGGGTTGGAATGAGCAGTTCTTC. It encodes CASSPLGRGWNEQFF.

This clonotype was counted between two and nine times. The chain carries TRBV10-3 and TRBJ2-1; 12 bases fit TRBD2. Germline V gene sequence: CDR1 ENHRY, CDR2 SYGVKD. This CDR3 has 13 amino acids. V lost 8 bases to trimming and J lost 8 bases; unmatched junction nucleotides: 4. DNA of the CDR3: TGTGCCATCGGACTAGCGGGATATCATGAGCAGTTCTTC. Protein: CAIGLAGYHEQFF.

This clonotype showed up many times. V gene TRBV3-1 combines with J gene TRBJ1-2, with D possibly TRBD1 on 5 matching bases. Germline V CDR1 and CDR2: LGHDT, YNNKEL (reference sequence). V was trimmed by 1 base and J by 4 bases, leaving 10 bases between them. The CDR3 contains 14 residues. CDR3 protein: CASSQGSGPYGYTF. CDR3 bases: TGTGCCAGCAGCCAAGGTTCAGGGCCCTATGGCTACACCTTC.